This record covers a single T cell receptor (beta chain). The PCR used 60 Vbeta and 13 Jbeta primers. Assay used: immunoSEQ multiplex PCR; TCRdb lists only in-frame clones, some missing. The data contain under 150,000 clones, around four fifths of them singletons. The sample originates from a study of cytomegalovirus exposure and HLA in healthy donors. V shed 1 base, J shed 1 base, and the junction held 6 bases outside the gene matches. CDR1 MGHRA and CDR2 YSYEKL come from the germline V gene. The CDR3 consists of 18 residues. Whereas donors were nominally healthy upon sampling, unrecorded immune exposures were probable.

This TCR came from a male donor in good health and CMV-seronegative. The chain has TRBV4-1 and TRBJ2-7; 14 bases match TRBD2. Material for sequencing was PBMCs. The CDR3 protein is CASSQGRLAGGRSYEQYF. CDR3 bases: TGCGCCAGCAGCCAAGGAAGACTAGCGGGAGGGCGGTCCTACGAGCAGTACTTC.